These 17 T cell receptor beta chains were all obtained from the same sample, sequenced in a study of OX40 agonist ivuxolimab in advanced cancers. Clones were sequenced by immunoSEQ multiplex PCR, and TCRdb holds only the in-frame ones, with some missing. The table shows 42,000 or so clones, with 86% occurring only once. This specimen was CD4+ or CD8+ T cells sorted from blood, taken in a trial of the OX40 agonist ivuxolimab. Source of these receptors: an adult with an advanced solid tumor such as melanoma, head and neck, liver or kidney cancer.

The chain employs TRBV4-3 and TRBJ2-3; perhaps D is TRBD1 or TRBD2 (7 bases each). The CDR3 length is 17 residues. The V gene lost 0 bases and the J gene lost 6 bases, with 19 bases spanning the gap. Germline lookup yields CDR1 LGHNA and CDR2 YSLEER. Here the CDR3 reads CASSQDLWTRGPDTQYF. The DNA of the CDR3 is TGCGCCAGCAGCCAAGATCTTTGGACTAGGGGGCCGGATACGCAGTATTTT.

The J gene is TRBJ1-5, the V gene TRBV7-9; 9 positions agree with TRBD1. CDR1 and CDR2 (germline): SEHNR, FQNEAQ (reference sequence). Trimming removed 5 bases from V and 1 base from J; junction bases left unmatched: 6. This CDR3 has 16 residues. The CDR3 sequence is CASSVQGAGSNQPQHF. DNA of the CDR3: TGTGCCAGCAGCGTACAGGGGGCGGGGAGCAATCAGCCCCAGCATTTT.

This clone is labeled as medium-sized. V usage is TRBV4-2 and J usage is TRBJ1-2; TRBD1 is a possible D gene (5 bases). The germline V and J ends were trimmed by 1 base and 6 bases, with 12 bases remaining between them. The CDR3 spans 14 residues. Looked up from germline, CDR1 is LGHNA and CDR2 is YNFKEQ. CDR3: CASSQAGGTHGYTF. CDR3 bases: TGTGCCAGCAGCCAAGCCGGGGGGACTCATGGCTACACCTTC.

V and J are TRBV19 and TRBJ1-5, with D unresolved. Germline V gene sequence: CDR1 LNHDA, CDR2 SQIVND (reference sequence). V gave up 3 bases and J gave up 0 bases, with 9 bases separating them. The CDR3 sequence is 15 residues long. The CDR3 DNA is TGTGCCAGTAGTATGGCGTCAATTAGCAATCAGCCCCAGCATTTT. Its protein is CASSMASISNQPQHF.

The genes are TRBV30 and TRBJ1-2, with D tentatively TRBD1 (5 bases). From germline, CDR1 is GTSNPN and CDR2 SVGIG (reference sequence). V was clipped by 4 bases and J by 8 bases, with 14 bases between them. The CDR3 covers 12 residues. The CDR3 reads CAWNQGSEGYTF. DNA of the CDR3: TGTGCCTGGAATCAGGGAAGCGAAGGCTACACCTTC.

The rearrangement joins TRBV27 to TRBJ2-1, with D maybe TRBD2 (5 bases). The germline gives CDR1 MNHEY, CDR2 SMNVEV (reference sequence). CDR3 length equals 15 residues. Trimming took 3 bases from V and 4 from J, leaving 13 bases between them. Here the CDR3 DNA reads TGTGCCAGCAGTTTCGGCGGAGGAGTTTACAATGAGCAGTTCTTC. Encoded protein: CASSFGGGVYNEQFF.

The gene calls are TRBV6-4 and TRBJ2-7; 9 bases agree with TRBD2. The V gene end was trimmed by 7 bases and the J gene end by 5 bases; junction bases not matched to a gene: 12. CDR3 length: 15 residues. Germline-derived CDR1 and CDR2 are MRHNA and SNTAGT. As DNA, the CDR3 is TGTGCCAGCATGAGAGCGGGGGGCCCGCGCGACGAGCAGTACGTC. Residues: CASMRAGGPRDEQYV.

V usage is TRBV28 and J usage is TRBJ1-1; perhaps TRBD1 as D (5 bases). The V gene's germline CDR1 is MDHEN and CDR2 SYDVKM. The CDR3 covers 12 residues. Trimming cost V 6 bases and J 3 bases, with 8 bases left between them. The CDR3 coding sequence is TGTGCCAGCAGGCGAGGGGACACTGAAGCTTTCTTT. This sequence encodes CASRRGDTEAFF.

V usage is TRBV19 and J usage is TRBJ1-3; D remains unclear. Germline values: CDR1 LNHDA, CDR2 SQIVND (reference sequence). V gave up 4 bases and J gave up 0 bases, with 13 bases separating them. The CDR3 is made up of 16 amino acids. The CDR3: CASSTQSSYSGNTIYF. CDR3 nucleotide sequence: TGTGCCAGTAGTACTCAGTCAAGTTACTCTGGAAACACCATATATTTT.

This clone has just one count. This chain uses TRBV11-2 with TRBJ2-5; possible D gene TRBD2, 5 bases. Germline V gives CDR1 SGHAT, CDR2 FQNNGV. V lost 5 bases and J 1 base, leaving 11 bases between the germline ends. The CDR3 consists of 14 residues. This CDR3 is CASSLAGSQETQYF. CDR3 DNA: TGTGCCAGCAGCCTAGCAGGCAGCCAAGAGACCCAGTACTTC.

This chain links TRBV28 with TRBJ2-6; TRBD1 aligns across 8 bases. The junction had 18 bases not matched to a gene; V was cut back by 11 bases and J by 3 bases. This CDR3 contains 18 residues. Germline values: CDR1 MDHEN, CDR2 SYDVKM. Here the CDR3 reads CAGSQGQGALVGANVLTF. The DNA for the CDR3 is TGTGCCGGCTCCCAAGGCCAGGGGGCGCTAGTTGGGGCCAACGTCCTGACTTTC.

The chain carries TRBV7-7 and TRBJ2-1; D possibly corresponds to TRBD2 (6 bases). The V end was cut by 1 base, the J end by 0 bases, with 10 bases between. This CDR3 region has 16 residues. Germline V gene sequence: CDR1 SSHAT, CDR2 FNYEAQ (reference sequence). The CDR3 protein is CASSLGRDSSYNEQFF. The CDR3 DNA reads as TGTGCCAGCAGCTTAGGGAGGGATAGCTCCTACAATGAGCAGTTCTTC.

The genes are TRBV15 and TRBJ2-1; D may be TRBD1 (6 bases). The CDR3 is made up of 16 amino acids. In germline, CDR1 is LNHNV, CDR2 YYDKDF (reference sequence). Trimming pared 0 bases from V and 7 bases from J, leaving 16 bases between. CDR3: CATSRDSGQQLNEQFF. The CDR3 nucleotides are TGTGCCACCAGCAGAGATTCAGGACAGCAGCTAAATGAGCAGTTCTTC.

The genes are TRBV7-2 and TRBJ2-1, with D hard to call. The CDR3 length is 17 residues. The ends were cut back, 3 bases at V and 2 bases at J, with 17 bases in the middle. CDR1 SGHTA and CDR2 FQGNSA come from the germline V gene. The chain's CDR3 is CASSFRIRTEAYNEQFF. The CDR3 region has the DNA TGTGCCAGCAGCTTCCGAATTAGAACGGAAGCCTACAATGAGCAGTTCTTC.

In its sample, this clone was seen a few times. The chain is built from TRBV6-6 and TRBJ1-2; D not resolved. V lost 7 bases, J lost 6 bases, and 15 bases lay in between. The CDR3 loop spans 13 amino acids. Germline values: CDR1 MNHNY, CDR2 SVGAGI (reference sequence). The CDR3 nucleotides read TGTGCCAGCAAAACCGGAGAAGGGCATGGCTACACCTTC. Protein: CASKTGEGHGYTF.

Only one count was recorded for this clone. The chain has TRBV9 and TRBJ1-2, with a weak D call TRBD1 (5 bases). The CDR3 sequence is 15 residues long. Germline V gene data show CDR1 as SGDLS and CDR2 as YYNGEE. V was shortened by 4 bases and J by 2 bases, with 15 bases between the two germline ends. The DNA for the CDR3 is TGTGCCAGCAGCCCGTCACCAGGGACCAACTATGGCTACACCTTC. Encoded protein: CASSPSPGTNYGYTF. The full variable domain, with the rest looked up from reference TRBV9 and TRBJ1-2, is DSGVTQTPKHLITATGQRVTLRCSPRSGDLSVYWYQQSLDQGLQFLIQYYNGEERAKGNILERFSAQQFPDLHSELNLSSLELGDSALYFCASSPSPGTNYGYTFGSGTRLTVV.

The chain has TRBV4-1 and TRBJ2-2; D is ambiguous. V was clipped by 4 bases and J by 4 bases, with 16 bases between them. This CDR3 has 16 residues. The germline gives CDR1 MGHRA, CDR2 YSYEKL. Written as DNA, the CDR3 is TGCGCCAGCAGCCCTTCGACCCAGTCGGGCACCGGGGAGCTGTTTTTT. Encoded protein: CASSPSTQSGTGELFF.